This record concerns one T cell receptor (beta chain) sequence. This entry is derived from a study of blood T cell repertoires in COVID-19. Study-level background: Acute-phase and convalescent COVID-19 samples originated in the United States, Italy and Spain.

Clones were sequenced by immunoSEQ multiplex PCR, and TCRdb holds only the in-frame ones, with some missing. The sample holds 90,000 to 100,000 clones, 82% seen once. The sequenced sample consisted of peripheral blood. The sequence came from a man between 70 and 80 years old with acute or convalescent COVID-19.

CDR3 coding DNA: TGTGCCAGCAGCTCTGGGTCAAAACTGCAGGTTGGAAACACCATATATTTT. Translation: CASSSGSKLQVGNTIYF. The chain carries TRBV5-5 and TRBJ1-3; D remains ambiguous. Deletions cut 3 bases from V and 3 bases from J, with 19 bases between. Germline values: CDR1 SGHKS, CDR2 YYEKEE (reference sequence). The CDR3 sequence is 17 residues long.